These 27 T cell receptor beta chains were all obtained from the same sample, sequenced in a study of T-cell memory formation after mild COVID-19. TCRdb independently ran MiXCR on the 5' RACE reads; one entry per CDR3 protein. Counted here are around 250,000 distinct CDR3 sequences, 15% to 17% occurring once; the ten biggest clones make up 2% to 2.5%. Sequencing was carried out using PBMCs or a T cell subset sorted from them (not recorded which). The receptors derive from an adult woman who had mild COVID-19 (a few samples of this study predate the infection). Cell type and time point are not known.

This clonotype was seen only a few times. This chain links TRBV27 with TRBJ2-7, with unresolved D. The germline V gene has CDR1 MNHEY and CDR2 SMNVEV (reference sequence). The CDR3 sequence is 14 residues long. V lost 2 bases to trimming and J lost 6 bases, with 14 bases between them. CDR3 coding DNA: TGTGCCAGCAGTTTAAGCTCAACTCCAGGCGAGCAGTACTTC. As protein: CASSLSSTPGEQYF.

The V and J genes are TRBV12-3 or TRBV12-4 and TRBJ1-5; D is unresolved. V was cut by 8 bases and J by 5 bases, with 10 bases left in between. The CDR3 covers 12 residues. CDR3 sequence reads: CASGSRHQPQHF. CDR3 nucleotide sequence: TGTGCCAGCGGCAGCAGACATCAGCCCCAGCATTTT.

This clonotype was observed a few times. V is TRBV5-6 and J is TRBJ2-7, with no clear D. The CDR3 runs to 13 residues. Germline assignment: CDR1 SGHDT and CDR2 YYEEEE. The V end lost 2 bases, the J end lost 2 bases, and 8 bases lay between the germline ends. CDR3 loop: CASSFEQPYEQYF. DNA for the CDR3: TGTGCCAGCAGCTTCGAACAGCCCTACGAGCAGTACTTC.

The chain has TRBV5-1 and TRBJ1-1; D is undetermined. The CDR3 sequence is 14 residues long. Trimming stripped 0 bases from V and 1 base from J, with 7 bases between. Per germline, CDR1 SGHRS and CDR2 YFSETQ. The CDR3 sequence: CASSLEGPNTEAFF. CDR3 DNA: TGCGCCAGCAGCTTGGAAGGTCCGAACACTGAAGCTTTCTTT.

This clonotype was seen ten or more times. The rearrangement links TRBV10-3 to TRBJ2-1; 10 nucleotides agree with TRBD2. Trimming at V came to 6 bases and at J to 1 base, leaving 6 bases not matched to a gene. Germline V gene data show CDR1 as ENHRY and CDR2 as SYGVKD. There are 16 residues in the CDR3. The CDR3 coding sequence is TGTGCCATCAGCGGATCTAGCGGGAGTTCCTACAATGAGCAGTTCTTC. This encodes CAISGSSGSSYNEQFF.

This clonotype was counted at least ten times. The J gene is TRBJ2-2, the V gene TRBV5-1; TRBD1 agrees at 7 bases. The V and J ends lost 4 bases and 5 bases, in that order; junction bases with no gene match: 8. Germline V gene sequence: CDR1 SGHRS, CDR2 YFSETQ. This CDR3 has 15 amino acids. CDR3 DNA: TGCGCCAGCAGCAAGGGGGCGGATCCAACCGGGGAGCTGTTTTTT. This encodes CASSKGADPTGELFF.

V is TRBV7-2 and J is TRBJ2-1; no reliable D call. This CDR3 is 13 amino acids long. CDR1 is SGHTA, CDR2 FQGNSA, per germline. Trimming pared 5 bases from V and 3 bases from J, leaving 8 bases between. CDR3 sequence: CASSRTNYNEQFF. DNA of the CDR3: TGTGCCAGCAGCCGTACTAACTACAATGAGCAGTTCTTC. The full variable domain, completed using reference TRBV7-2 and TRBJ2-1, is GAGVSQSPSNKVTEKGKDVELRCDPISGHTALYWYRQSLGQGLEFLIYFQGNSAPDKSGLPSDRFSAERTGGSVSTLTIQRTQQEDSAVYLCASSRTNYNEQFFGPGTRLTVL.

The sample holds one count of this clonotype. The chain has TRBV19 and TRBJ2-7; tentative D call: TRBD2 (6 bases). Germline V gene data show CDR1 as LNHDA and CDR2 as SQIVND (reference sequence). There are 15 residues in the CDR3. V was trimmed by 1 base and J by 3 bases, leaving 13 bases between them. CDR3 nucleotide sequence: TGTGCCAGTAGTATAGGTAGCGGAGCTTACTACGAGCAGTACTTC. This codes for CASSIGSGAYYEQYF.

The V gene is TRBV27, the J gene TRBJ2-1; D ambiguous. Per the germline V gene, CDR1 is MNHEY and CDR2 is SMNVEV (reference sequence). V was trimmed by 3 bases and J by 3 bases, leaving 9 bases between them. This CDR3 is 14 amino acids long. The CDR3 nucleotides are TGTGCCAGCAGTTTTAATAACGGCTACAATGAGCAGTTCTTC. Protein: CASSFNNGYNEQFF.

The chain joins TRBV15 to TRBJ1-2, with D possibly being TRBD1 (6 bases). Trimming stripped 1 base from V and 0 bases from J, with 15 bases between. The germline V gene has CDR1 LNHNV and CDR2 YYDKDF (reference sequence). The CDR3 contains 17 residues. The DNA of the CDR3 is TGTGCCACCAGCAGAGGACGGGTGGGGGCAGCTAACTATGGCTACACCTTC. Its translation is CATSRGRVGAANYGYTF. The full variable domain, completed using reference TRBV15 and TRBJ1-2, is DAMVIQNPRYQVTQFGKPVTLSCSQTLNHNVMYWYQQKSSQAPKLLFHYYDKDFNNEADTPDNFQSRRPNTSFCFLDIRSPGLGDTAMYLCATSRGRVGAANYGYTFGSGTRLTVV.

This clonotype has more than one count but fewer than ten. The CDR3 spells CASSRDWGQGANQPQHF. CDR3 DNA sequence: TGCGCCAGCAGCCGAGACTGGGGACAGGGGGCAAATCAGCCCCAGCATTTT. The rearrangement links TRBV4-3 to TRBJ1-5; 12 bases match TRBD1. V was clipped by 4 bases and J by 4 bases; unmatched bases: 8. Germline CDR1 is LGHNA and CDR2 is YSLEER. The CDR3 sequence is 17 residues long.

This chain uses TRBV6-5 with TRBJ2-5; no firm D call. Per the germline V gene, CDR1 is MNHEY and CDR2 is SVGAGI. Deletions cut 7 bases from V and 7 bases from J, with 10 bases between. The length of the CDR3 is 11 residues. The CDR3 is CASTQGSTQYF. The CDR3 DNA follows: TGTGCCAGCACTCAAGGGTCGACCCAGTACTTC.

The chain recombines TRBV7-2 with TRBJ1-4; D gene ambiguous. The ends were cut back, 4 bases at V and 7 bases at J, with 13 bases in the middle. Germline CDR1 and CDR2: SGHTA and FQGNSA. This CDR3 is built from 14 residues. The CDR3 region has the DNA TGTGCCAGCAGCTCGGGGTTATTCGGTGAAAAACTGTTTTTT. This translates into CASSSGLFGEKLFF.

The chain employs TRBV7-6 and TRBJ1-1; no clear D gene. CDR1 is SGHVS, CDR2 FNYEAQ, per germline. With 5 bases removed from V and 0 bases from J, the gap between germline ends came to 10 bases. The CDR3 length is 14 residues. CDR3: CASSPQNLNTEAFF. The CDR3, as DNA: TGTGCCAGCAGCCCACAGAACCTGAACACTGAAGCTTTCTTT. The full variable domain, rest sourced from reference TRBV7-6 and TRBJ1-1, is GAGVSQSPRYKVTKRGQDVALRCDPISGHVSLYWYRQALGQGPEFLTYFNYEAQQDKSGLPNDRFSAERPEGSISTLTIQRTEQRDSAMYRCASSPQNLNTEAFFGQGTRLTVV.

This clonotype was observed at least ten times. This chain connects TRBV2 to TRBJ2-2; 9 bases line up with TRBD1. V was clipped by 6 bases and J by 8 bases; unmatched bases: 4. Germline CDR1 reads SNHLY; CDR2 reads FYNNEI. CDR3 length equals 13 residues. CDR3 coding DNA: TGTGCCAGCAGGGGACAGGGAGGTGGGGAGCTGTTTTTT. Protein product: CASRGQGGGELFF.

The chain couples TRBV7-2 to TRBJ1-1; maybe TRBD1 (6 bases). This CDR3 contains 14 residues. Trimming shortened V by 4 bases and J by 8 bases, and 17 bases separated the two germline ends. Germline V CDR1 and CDR2: SGHTA, FQGNSA. DNA of the CDR3: TGTGCCAGCAGCTATTCAACAGGGTCCCTCGAAGCTTTCTTT. It translates to CASSYSTGSLEAFF.

The genes are TRBV6-5 and TRBJ2-6; D unclear. The CDR3 covers 16 residues. Looked up from germline, CDR1 is MNHEY and CDR2 is SVGAGI. Trimming took off 0 bases at V and 0 bases at J, with 6 bases between the two ends. The CDR3 sequence: CASSYSQSSGANVLTF. The CDR3 nucleotides read TGTGCCAGCAGTTACTCGCAGAGCTCTGGGGCCAACGTCCTGACTTTC.

This clonotype came up many times. This chain joins TRBV7-2 and TRBJ1-4; perhaps TRBD1 as D (5 bases). This CDR3 has 16 amino acids. Germline V lookup: CDR1 SGHTA, CDR2 FQGNSA. The V end lost 4 bases, the J end lost 1 base, and 13 bases lay between the germline ends. CDR3 sequence (DNA): TGTGCCAGCAGCTGGAGCTCGGGGGGAACTAATGAAAAACTGTTTTTT. It is translated as CASSWSSGGTNEKLFF. The complete variable domain, with remaining parts taken from reference TRBV7-2 and TRBJ1-4, reads GAGVSQSPSNKVTEKGKDVELRCDPISGHTALYWYRQSLGQGLEFLIYFQGNSAPDKSGLPSDRFSAERTGGSVSTLTIQRTQQEDSAVYLCASSWSSGGTNEKLFFGSGTQLSVL.

This chain connects TRBV27 to TRBJ2-7, with 7 bases aligning to TRBD1. Germline V CDR1 and CDR2: MNHEY, SMNVEV (reference sequence). This CDR3 spans 13 amino acids. Trimming at V came to 8 bases and at J to 3 bases, leaving 7 bases not matched to a gene. This CDR3 is CASPGTESYEQYF. As DNA, the CDR3 is TGTGCCAGCCCCGGGACAGAAAGCTACGAGCAGTACTTC.

The J gene is TRBJ1-4, the V gene TRBV5-1; the D gene is possibly TRBD1 (6 bases). From germline, CDR1 is SGHRS and CDR2 YFSETQ. CDR3 size: 13 residues. The germline V and J ends were trimmed by 5 bases and 6 bases, with 11 bases remaining between them. The CDR3 protein is CASRTGGDEKLFF. The DNA of the CDR3 is TGCGCCAGCAGGACAGGAGGGGATGAAAAACTGTTTTTT.

This clonotype was found a few times. This chain joins TRBV9 and TRBJ2-7; D gene unclear. V was clipped by 0 bases and J by 2 bases, with 9 bases between them. The CDR3 is 14 residues long. Germline lookup yields CDR1 SGDLS and CDR2 YYNGEE. The CDR3 here is CASSVEVGAYEQYF. The CDR3 DNA is TGTGCCAGCAGCGTAGAGGTTGGGGCCTACGAGCAGTACTTC. The full variable domain, rest sourced from reference TRBV9 and TRBJ2-7, is DSGVTQTPKHLITATGQRVTLRCSPRSGDLSVYWYQQSLDQGLQFLIQYYNGEERAKGNILERFSAQQFPDLHSELNLSSLELGDSALYFCASSVEVGAYEQYFGPGTRLTVT.

The chain carries TRBV6-5 and TRBJ2-7; D is undetermined. The CDR3 consists of 15 residues. Deletions cut 5 bases from V and 2 bases from J, with 16 bases between. The germline gives CDR1 MNHEY, CDR2 SVGAGI. CDR3 region: CASSPSYSYPYEQYF. Here the CDR3 DNA reads TGTGCCAGCAGTCCCTCTTACAGTTATCCCTACGAGCAGTACTTC.

The genes are TRBV29-1 and TRBJ1-1; D is perhaps TRBD1 (5 bases). V was pared by 4 bases and J by 5 bases, with 14 bases between. Germline values: CDR1 SQVTM, CDR2 ANQGSEA. The CDR3 has 13 residues. This CDR3 reads CSVALRAGTEAFF. Written as DNA, the CDR3 is TGCAGCGTTGCCCTCAGGGCTGGTACTGAAGCTTTCTTT.

The chain carries TRBV2 and TRBJ1-6; D gene uncertain. Trimming stripped 7 bases from V and 3 bases from J, with 16 bases between. This CDR3 comprises 16 residues. The V gene's germline CDR1 is SNHLY and CDR2 FYNNEI. This CDR3 is CASTARALNYNSPLHF. In nucleotides, the CDR3 is TGTGCCAGCACGGCTAGGGCCCTGAACTATAATTCACCCCTCCACTTT.

The V gene is TRBV12-3 or TRBV12-4, the J gene TRBJ2-5, with 12 bases lining up with TRBD2. The junction had 3 bases not matched to a gene; V was cut back by 3 bases and J by 1 base. The CDR3 contains 16 residues. The CDR3 sequence: CASSLSLAGGQETQYF. The CDR3, as DNA: TGTGCCAGCAGTTTGTCACTAGCGGGAGGCCAAGAGACCCAGTACTTC.

The rearrangement links TRBV6-5 to TRBJ1-2; D gene uncertain. Trimming removed 2 bases at V and 6 bases at J, with 7 bases between. This CDR3 region has 12 residues. CDR1 and CDR2 (germline): MNHEY, SVGAGI. CDR3 coding DNA: TGTGCCAGCAGTTACCCCCCCGATGGCTACACCTTC. Amino acids: CASSYPPDGYTF.

This clonotype occurred a few times. This rearrangement joins TRBV6-5 to TRBJ2-1; 12 bases fit TRBD2. CDR3 size: 14 residues. Germline CDR1 MNHEY, CDR2 SVGAGI. V lost 6 bases to trimming and J lost 14 bases; unmatched junction nucleotides: 11. The CDR3 loop reads CASSWTSGNLLEFF. CDR3 nucleotides: TGTGCCAGCAGCTGGACTAGCGGGAATTTGTTGGAGTTCTTC.